This note documents a single T cell receptor beta chain sequence. What it binds is not known. Using immunoSEQ multiplex PCR, the repertoire was profiled, and TCRdb retains in-frame clones only, with some absent. This table holds about 54,000 clones, almost 85% found once. The source of the sample is a study of OX40 agonist ivuxolimab in advanced cancers. Study-wide results and limits: Expanded clones were, on average, more numerous among CD8+ T cells than CD4+.

Unmatched junction bases numbered 2, after V lost 5 bases and J lost 1 base. Germline V CDR1 and CDR2: SEHNR, FQNEAQ (reference sequence). The CDR3 is 14 amino acids. This receptor was taken from an adult with an advanced solid tumor such as melanoma, head and neck, liver or kidney cancer. The chain combines TRBV7-9 with TRBJ2-5; TRBD2 aligns across 9 bases. The sample here was CD4+ or CD8+ T cells sorted from blood, taken in a trial of the OX40 agonist ivuxolimab. The CDR3 DNA is TGTGCCAGCAGCCGTAGCGGGGGCCAAGAGACCCAGTACTTC. This sequence encodes CASSRSGGQETQYF.